These 8 T cell receptor beta chains originate from one sample sequenced in a study of shared clonotypes between healthy human individuals. TCRdb keeps only in-frame clones here, not all; method: immunoSEQ multiplex PCR. The sample has about 1.1 million clones; approximately 78% are singletons. Sequencing was carried out using memory CD4+ T cells from PBMCs. The subset here: CD45RA-negative fraction. The receptors originated from a man younger than 30 in good health. Some clones in this sample may be carry-over from other donors' samples.

The gene calls are TRBV7-2 and TRBJ2-2; the match to TRBD2 covers 11 bases. The CDR3 sequence is 18 residues long. Trimming at V came to 6 bases and at J to 4 bases, leaving 13 bases not matched to a gene. The V gene's germline CDR1 is SGHTA and CDR2 FQGNSA. CDR3 nucleotide sequence: TGTGCCAGCAGTCGCGCCGTAGCGGGAGGGCTGGGCACCGGGGAGCTGTTTTTT. This translates into CASSRAVAGGLGTGELFF.

The V gene is TRBV9, the J gene TRBJ1-2; D is uncertain. The V end was cut by 0 bases, the J end by 11 bases, with 14 bases between. This CDR3 is 13 amino acids long. Germline-derived CDR1 and CDR2 are SGDLS and YYNGEE. This CDR3 reads CASSVATGIRYTF. CDR3 coding DNA: TGTGCCAGCAGCGTAGCCACGGGTATAAGGTACACCTTC.

This chain links TRBV2 with TRBJ2-7; no clear D. There are 11 residues in the CDR3. V lost 5 bases, J lost 7 bases, and 9 bases lay in between. Germline CDR1 is SNHLY and CDR2 is FYNNEI. The CDR3 sequence: CASSYDREQYF. The CDR3 nucleotides read TGTGCCAGCAGTTATGATCGGGAGCAGTACTTC. The complete variable domain, with remaining parts taken from reference TRBV2 and TRBJ2-7, reads EPEVTQTPSHQVTQMGQEVILRCVPISNHLYFYWYRQILGQKVEFLVSFYNNEISEKSEIFDDQFSVERPDGSNFTLKIRSTKLEDSAMYFCASSYDREQYFGPGTRLTVT.

The V gene is TRBV5-1, the J gene TRBJ1-1; 9 bases align to TRBD1. The CDR3 contains 15 residues. CDR1 SGHRS and CDR2 YFSETQ come from the germline V gene. Trimming removed 2 bases from V and 3 bases from J; junction bases left unmatched: 5. CDR3 region: CASSFSTGGDTEAFF. The CDR3 DNA sequence: TGCGCCAGCAGCTTCTCGACAGGGGGGGACACTGAAGCTTTCTTT.

V usage is TRBV5-1 and J usage is TRBJ1-3, with a possible D match to TRBD1 (5 bases). This CDR3 is built from 15 residues. V was pared by 4 bases and J by 2 bases, with 13 bases between. From germline, CDR1 is SGHRS and CDR2 YFSETQ. In DNA form, the CDR3 reads TGCGCCAGCAGCGAGGGGCCTCGACCTGGAAACACCATATATTTT. It yields the protein CASSEGPRPGNTIYF.

This clone appeared a few times. The chain carries TRBV5-1 and TRBJ2-3; a weak D match, TRBD1 (5 bases). The CDR3 is 16 amino acids. Trimming stripped 3 bases from V and 2 bases from J, with 16 bases between. The germline V gene encodes CDR1 SGHRS and CDR2 YFSETQ. CDR3 sequence reads: CASSSRQWGATDTQYF. CDR3 nucleotides: TGCGCCAGCAGCTCCCGACAGTGGGGCGCCACAGATACGCAGTATTTT.

The genes are TRBV29-1 and TRBJ2-1, with D uncertain. Germline V gene sequence: CDR1 SQVTM, CDR2 ANQGSEA. Trimming shortened V by 3 bases and J by 8 bases, and 11 bases separated the two germline ends. This CDR3 is built from 12 residues. CDR3 region: CSVDLVRDEQFF. In nucleotides, the CDR3 is TGCAGCGTTGATCTGGTTAGGGATGAGCAGTTCTTC.

The CDR3: CASSDRTAYQPQHF. Written as DNA, the CDR3 is TGTGCCAGCAGTGACAGGACAGCTTATCAGCCCCAGCATTTT. This chain links TRBV2 with TRBJ1-5; a possible D gene is TRBD1 (6 bases). With 3 bases removed from V and 5 bases from J, the gap between germline ends came to 11 bases. There are 14 residues in the CDR3. Germline loops: CDR1 SNHLY, CDR2 FYNNEI.